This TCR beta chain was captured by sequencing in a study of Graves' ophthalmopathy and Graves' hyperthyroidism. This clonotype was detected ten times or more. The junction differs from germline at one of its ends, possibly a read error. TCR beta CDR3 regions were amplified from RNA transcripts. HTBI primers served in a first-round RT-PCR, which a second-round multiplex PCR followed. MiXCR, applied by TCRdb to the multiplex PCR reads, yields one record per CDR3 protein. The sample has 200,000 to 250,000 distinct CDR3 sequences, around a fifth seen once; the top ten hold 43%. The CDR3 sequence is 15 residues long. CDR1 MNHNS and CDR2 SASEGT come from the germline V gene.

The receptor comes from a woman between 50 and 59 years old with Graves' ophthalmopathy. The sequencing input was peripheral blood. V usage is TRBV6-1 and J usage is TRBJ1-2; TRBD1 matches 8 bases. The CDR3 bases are TGTGCCGGCAGCTCCCTTGGACAGGGACGCGGTGGCTACACCTTC. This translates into CAGSSLGQGRGGYTF.